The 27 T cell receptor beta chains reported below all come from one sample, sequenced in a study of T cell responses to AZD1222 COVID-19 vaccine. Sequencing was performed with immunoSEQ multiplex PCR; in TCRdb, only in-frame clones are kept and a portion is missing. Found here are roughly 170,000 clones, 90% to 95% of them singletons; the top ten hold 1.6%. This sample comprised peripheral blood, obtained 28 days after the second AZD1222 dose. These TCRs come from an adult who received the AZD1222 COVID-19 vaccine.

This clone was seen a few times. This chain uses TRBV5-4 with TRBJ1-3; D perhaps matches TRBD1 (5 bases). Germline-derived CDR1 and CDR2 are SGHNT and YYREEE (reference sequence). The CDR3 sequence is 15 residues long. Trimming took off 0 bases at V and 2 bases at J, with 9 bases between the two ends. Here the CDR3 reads CASSLAGTAGNTIYF. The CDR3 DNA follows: TGTGCCAGCAGCTTGGCTGGGACGGCTGGAAACACCATATATTTT.

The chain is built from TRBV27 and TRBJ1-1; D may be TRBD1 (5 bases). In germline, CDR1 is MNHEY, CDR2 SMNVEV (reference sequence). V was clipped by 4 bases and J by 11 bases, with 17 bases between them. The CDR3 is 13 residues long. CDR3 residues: CASSYGQPGGAFF. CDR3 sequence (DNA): TGTGCCAGCAGTTATGGCCAGCCCGGGGGGGCTTTCTTT.

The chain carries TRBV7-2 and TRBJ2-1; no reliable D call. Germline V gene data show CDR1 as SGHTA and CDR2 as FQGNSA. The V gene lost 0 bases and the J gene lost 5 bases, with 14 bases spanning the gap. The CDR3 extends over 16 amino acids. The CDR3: CASSLAELPPNNEQFF. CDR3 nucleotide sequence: TGTGCCAGCAGCTTAGCGGAACTCCCGCCGAACAATGAGCAGTTCTTC. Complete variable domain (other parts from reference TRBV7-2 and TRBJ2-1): GAGVSQSPSNKVTEKGKDVELRCDPISGHTALYWYRQSLGQGLEFLIYFQGNSAPDKSGLPSDRFSAERTGGSVSTLTIQRTQQEDSAVYLCASSLAELPPNNEQFFGPGTRLTVL.

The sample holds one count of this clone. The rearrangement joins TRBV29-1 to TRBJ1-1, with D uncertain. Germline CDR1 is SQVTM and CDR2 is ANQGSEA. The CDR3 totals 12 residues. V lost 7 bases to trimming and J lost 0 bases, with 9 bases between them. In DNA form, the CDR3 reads TGCAGCGCATCTCAGGTGAACACTGAAGCTTTCTTT. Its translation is CSASQVNTEAFF.

This CDR3 reads CASFGQGSFLGNTIYF. CDR3 bases: TGTGCCAGCTTCGGACAGGGGTCGTTTCTTGGAAACACCATATATTTT. The rearrangement joins TRBV28 to TRBJ1-3; TRBD1 matches at 9 bases. Germline V gene data show CDR1 as MDHEN and CDR2 as SYDVKM. The CDR3 extends over 16 amino acids. The ends lost 8 bases at V and 3 bases at J; junction bases unmatched: 11.

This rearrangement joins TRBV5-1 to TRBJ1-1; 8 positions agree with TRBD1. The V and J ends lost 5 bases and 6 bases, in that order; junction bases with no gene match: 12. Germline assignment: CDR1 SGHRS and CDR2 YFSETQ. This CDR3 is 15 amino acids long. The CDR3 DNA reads TGCGCCAGCAGAATACTACAGGGGGAGGTGGCTGAAGCTTTCTTT. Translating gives CASRILQGEVAEAFF.

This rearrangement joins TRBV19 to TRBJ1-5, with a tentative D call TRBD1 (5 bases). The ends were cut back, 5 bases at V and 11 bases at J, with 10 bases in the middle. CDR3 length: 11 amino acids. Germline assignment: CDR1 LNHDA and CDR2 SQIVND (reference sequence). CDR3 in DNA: TGTGCCAGTAGTGAAAGGGGAACCCAGCATTTT. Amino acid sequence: CASSERGTQHF.

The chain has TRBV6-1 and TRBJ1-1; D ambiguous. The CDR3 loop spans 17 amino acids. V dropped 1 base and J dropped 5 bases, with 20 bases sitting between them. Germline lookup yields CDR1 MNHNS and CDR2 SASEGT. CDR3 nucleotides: TGTGCCAGCAGTGAAGAGGTCCTAGGAATTCGTAGGACTGAAGCTTTCTTT. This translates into CASSEEVLGIRRTEAFF.

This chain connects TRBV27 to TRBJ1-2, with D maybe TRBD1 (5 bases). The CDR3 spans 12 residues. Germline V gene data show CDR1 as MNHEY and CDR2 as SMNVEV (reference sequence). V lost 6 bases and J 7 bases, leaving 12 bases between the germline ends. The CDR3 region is CASSPRGGGYTF. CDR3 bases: TGTGCCAGCAGCCCCCGTGGGGGTGGCTACACCTTC.

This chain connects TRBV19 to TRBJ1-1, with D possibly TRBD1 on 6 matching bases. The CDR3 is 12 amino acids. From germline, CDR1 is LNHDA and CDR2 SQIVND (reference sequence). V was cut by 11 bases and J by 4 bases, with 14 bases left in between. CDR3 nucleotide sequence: TGTGCCTGTCGGTTAGGGGGCACTGAAGCTTTCTTT. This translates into CACRLGGTEAFF.

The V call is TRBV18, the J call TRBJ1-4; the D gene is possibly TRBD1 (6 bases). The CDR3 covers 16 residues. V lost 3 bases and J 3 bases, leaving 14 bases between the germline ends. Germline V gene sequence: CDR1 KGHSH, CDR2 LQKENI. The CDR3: CASSPQPPGANEKLFF. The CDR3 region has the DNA TGTGCCAGCTCACCCCAACCCCCAGGGGCTAATGAAAAACTGTTTTTT.

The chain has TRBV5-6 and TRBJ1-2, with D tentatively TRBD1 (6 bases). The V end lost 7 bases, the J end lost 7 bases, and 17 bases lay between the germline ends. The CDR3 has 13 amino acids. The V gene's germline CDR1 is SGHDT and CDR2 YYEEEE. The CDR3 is CASFRQETSGYTF. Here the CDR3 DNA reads TGTGCCAGCTTTAGACAGGAGACTTCTGGCTACACCTTC.

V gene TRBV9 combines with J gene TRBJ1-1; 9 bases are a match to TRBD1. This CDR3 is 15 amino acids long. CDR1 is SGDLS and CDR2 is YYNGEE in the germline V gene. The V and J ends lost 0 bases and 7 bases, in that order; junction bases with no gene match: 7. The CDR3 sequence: CASSVGSGQGVEAFF. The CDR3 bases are TGTGCCAGCAGCGTAGGATCGGGACAGGGCGTTGAAGCTTTCTTT.

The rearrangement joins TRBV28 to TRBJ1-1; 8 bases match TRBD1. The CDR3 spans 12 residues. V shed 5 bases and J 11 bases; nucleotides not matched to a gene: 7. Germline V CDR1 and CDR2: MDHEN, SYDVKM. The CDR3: CASSTVTGEAFF. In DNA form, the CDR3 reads TGTGCCAGCAGTACCGTGACAGGGGAGGCTTTCTTT. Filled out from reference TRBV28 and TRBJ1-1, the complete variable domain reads DVKVTQSSRYLVKRTGEKVFLECVQDMDHENMFWYRQDPGLGLRLIYFSYDVKMKEKGDIPEGYSVSREKKERFSLILESASTNQTSMYLCASSTVTGEAFFGQGTRLTVV.

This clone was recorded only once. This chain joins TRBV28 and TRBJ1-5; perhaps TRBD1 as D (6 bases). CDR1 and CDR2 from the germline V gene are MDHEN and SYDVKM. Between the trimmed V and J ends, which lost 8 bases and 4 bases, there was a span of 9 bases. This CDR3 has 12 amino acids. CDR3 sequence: CASRDRNQPQHF. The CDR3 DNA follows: TGTGCCAGCCGTGACAGGAATCAGCCCCAGCATTTT.

In nucleotides, the CDR3 is TGTGCCACCAGTGCAGGGACTAGCGGGGGGGCCATGGAGACCCAGTACTTC. It specifies CATSAGTSGGAMETQYF. V is TRBV24-1 and J is TRBJ2-5, with TRBD2 matching 16 bases. CDR1 is KGHDR, CDR2 SFDVKD, per germline. The junction had 7 bases not matched to a gene; V was cut back by 5 bases and J by 5 bases. The CDR3 contains 17 residues.

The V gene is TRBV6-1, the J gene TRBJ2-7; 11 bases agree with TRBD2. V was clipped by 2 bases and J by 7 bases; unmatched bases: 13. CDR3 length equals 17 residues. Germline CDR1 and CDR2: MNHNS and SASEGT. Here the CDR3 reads CASSEYGGTSGLIEQYF. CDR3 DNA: TGTGCCAGCAGTGAATACGGCGGGACTAGCGGTTTAATAGAGCAGTACTTC.

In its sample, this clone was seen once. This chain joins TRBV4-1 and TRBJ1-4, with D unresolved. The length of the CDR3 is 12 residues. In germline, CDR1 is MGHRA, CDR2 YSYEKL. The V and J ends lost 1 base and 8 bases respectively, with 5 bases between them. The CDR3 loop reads CASSQVGEKLFF. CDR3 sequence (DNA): TGCGCCAGCAGCCAAGTAGGGGAAAAACTGTTTTTT.

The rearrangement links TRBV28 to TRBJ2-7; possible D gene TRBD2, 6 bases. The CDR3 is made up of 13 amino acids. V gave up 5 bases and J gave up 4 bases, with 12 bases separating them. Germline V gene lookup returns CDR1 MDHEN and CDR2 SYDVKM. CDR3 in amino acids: CASSLGGRYEQYF. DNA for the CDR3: TGTGCCAGCAGTCTAGGAGGGAGGTACGAGCAGTACTTC. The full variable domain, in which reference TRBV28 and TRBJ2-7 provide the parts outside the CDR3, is DVKVTQSSRYLVKRTGEKVFLECVQDMDHENMFWYRQDPGLGLRLIYFSYDVKMKEKGDIPEGYSVSREKKERFSLILESASTNQTSMYLCASSLGGRYEQYFGPGTRLTVT.

CDR3 in amino acids: CASGMTSGRGNEQFF. The CDR3 nucleotides read TGTGCCAGCGGCATGACTAGCGGGAGGGGAAATGAGCAGTTCTTC. V gene TRBV28 combines with J gene TRBJ2-1, with 14 bases that match TRBD2. CDR3 length: 15 residues. The V segment lost 8 bases and the J segment 7 bases; nucleotides outside the gene matches: 7. Per germline, CDR1 MDHEN and CDR2 SYDVKM.

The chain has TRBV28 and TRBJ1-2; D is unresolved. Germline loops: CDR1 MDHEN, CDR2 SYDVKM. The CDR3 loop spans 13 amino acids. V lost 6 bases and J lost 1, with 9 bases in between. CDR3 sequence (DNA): TGTGCCAGCAGCCCGCCTTATAACTATGGCTACACCTTC. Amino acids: CASSPPYNYGYTF.

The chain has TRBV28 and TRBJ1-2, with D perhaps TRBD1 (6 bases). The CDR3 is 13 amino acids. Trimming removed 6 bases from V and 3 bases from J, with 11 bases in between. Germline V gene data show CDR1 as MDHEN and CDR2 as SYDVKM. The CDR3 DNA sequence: TGTGCCAGCAGCCTAGGACAGCACTATGGCTACACCTTC. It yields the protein CASSLGQHYGYTF.

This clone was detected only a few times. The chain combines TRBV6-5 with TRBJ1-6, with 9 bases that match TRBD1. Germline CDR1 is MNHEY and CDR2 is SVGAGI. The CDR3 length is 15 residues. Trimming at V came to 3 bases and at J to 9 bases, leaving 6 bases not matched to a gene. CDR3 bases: TGTGCCAGCAGTTATTCCGGGACAGGGTTTTCACCCCTCCACTTT. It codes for CASSYSGTGFSPLHF.

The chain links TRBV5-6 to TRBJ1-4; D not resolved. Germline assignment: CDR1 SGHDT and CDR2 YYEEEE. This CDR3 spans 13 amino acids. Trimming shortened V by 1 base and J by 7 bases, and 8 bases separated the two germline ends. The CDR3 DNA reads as TGTGCCAGCAGCTTGTTCGGCGGTGAAAAACTGTTTTTT. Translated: CASSLFGGEKLFF.

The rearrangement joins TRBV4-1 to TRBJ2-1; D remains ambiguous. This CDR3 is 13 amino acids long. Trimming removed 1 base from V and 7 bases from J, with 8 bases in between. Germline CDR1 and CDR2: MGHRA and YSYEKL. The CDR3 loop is CASSQARFNEQFF. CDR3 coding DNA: TGCGCCAGCAGCCAAGCCCGATTTAATGAGCAGTTCTTC.

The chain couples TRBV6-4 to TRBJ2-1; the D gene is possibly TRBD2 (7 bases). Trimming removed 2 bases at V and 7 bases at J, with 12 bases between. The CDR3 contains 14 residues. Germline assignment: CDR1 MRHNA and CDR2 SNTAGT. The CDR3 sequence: CASSDGGASNEQFF. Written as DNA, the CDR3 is TGTGCCAGCAGTGACGGGGGGGCTTCGAATGAGCAGTTCTTC.

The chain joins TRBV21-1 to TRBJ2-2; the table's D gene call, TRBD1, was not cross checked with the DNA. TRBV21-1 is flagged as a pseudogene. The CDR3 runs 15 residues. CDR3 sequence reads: CASSKSSRQAGELFF. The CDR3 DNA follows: TGTGCCAGCAGCAAAAGCAGTCGTCAGGCCGGGGAGCTGTTTTTT.